The 10 T cell receptor beta chains reported below all come from one sample, sequenced in a study of CD4+ T cells in melanoma. Produced via immunoSEQ multiplex PCR; TCRdb's table is partial and in-frame only. The repertoire holds about 140,000 clones, with around 90% as singletons. These receptors were collected from a human donor with melanoma.

V is TRBV5-5 and J is TRBJ2-4; possibly TRBD1 for D (6 bases). V was clipped by 0 bases and J by 0 bases, with 10 bases between them. This CDR3 has 16 residues. Germline CDR1 is SGHKS and CDR2 is YYEKEE (reference sequence). In DNA, the CDR3 is TGTGCCAGCAGCTTGGGGCGACAGGTAGCCAAAAACATTCAGTACTTC. Protein product: CASSLGRQVAKNIQYF.

This chain connects TRBV5-4 to TRBJ2-3; the D gene is possibly TRBD1 (5 bases). Germline V lookup: CDR1 SGHNT, CDR2 YYREEE (reference sequence). The CDR3 is 13 amino acids. The V end lost 4 bases, the J end lost 3 bases, and 9 bases lay between the germline ends. CDR3 DNA: TGTGCCAGCAGCGTAGGGGTTACAGATACGCAGTATTTT. This encodes CASSVGVTDTQYF.

The chain's CDR3 is CASSEAGEGNQPQHF. The DNA for the CDR3 is TGTGCCAGCAGTGAAGCCGGAGAGGGCAATCAGCCCCAGCATTTT. The chain carries TRBV25-1 and TRBJ1-5; D is undetermined. This CDR3 is built from 15 residues. Germline lookup yields CDR1 MGHDK and CDR2 SYGVNS. Trimming took off 2 bases at V and 2 bases at J, with 10 bases between the two ends.

The J gene is TRBJ1-5, the V gene TRBV5-6; the D is unclear. This CDR3 has 14 residues. Germline V gene data show CDR1 as SGHDT and CDR2 as YYEEEE. The V gene lost 2 bases and the J gene lost 0 bases, with 6 bases spanning the gap. CDR3 loop: CASSFRSSNQPQHF. CDR3 in DNA: TGTGCCAGCAGCTTCCGGAGTAGCAATCAGCCCCAGCATTTT.

The chain employs TRBV5-1 and TRBJ2-3; no definite D call. The CDR3 is 15 residues long. Trimming pared 4 bases from V and 4 bases from J, leaving 16 bases between. Germline V gene sequence: CDR1 SGHRS, CDR2 YFSETQ. The CDR3 DNA is TGCGCCAGCAGCCCACGCTACTCGGGCGCAGATACGCAGTATTTT. Encoded protein: CASSPRYSGADTQYF.

The rearrangement joins TRBV27 to TRBJ1-1, with D maybe TRBD1 (5 bases). Germline CDR1 MNHEY, CDR2 SMNVEV (reference sequence). The V and J ends lost 5 bases and 6 bases respectively, with 16 bases between them. This CDR3 spans 14 amino acids. CDR3 sequence (DNA): TGTGCCAGCAGTCTGGGGGGGGGTCGGGCTGAAGCTTTCTTT. Translation: CASSLGGGRAEAFF.

V gene TRBV30 combines with J gene TRBJ2-7; possibly TRBD1 for D (6 bases). The CDR3 contains 15 residues. CDR1 and CDR2 from the germline V gene are GTSNPN and SVGIG (reference sequence). Between the trimmed V and J ends, which lost 5 bases and 3 bases, there was a span of 20 bases. The CDR3 sequence is CAWGGRFGRSYEQYF. The CDR3 DNA sequence: TGTGCCTGGGGGGGCCGATTCGGCCGGAGCTACGAGCAGTACTTC.

The chain links TRBV11-2 to TRBJ2-5; TRBD2 matches at 7 bases. With 5 bases clipped from V and 6 bases from J, the junction kept 6 bases outside the gene matches. Germline values: CDR1 SGHAT, CDR2 FQNNGV. The CDR3 is made up of 13 amino acids. The DNA for the CDR3 is TGTGCCAGCAGCCCCCAGCGGGAAAAGACCCAGTACTTC. Encoded protein: CASSPQREKTQYF.

The table lists this clone with a few counts. The chain recombines TRBV7-2 with TRBJ1-6; D possibly corresponds to TRBD1 (5 bases). V lost 2 bases and J lost 10, with 12 bases in between. This CDR3 is built from 14 residues. CDR1 is SGHTA, CDR2 FQGNSA, per germline. The CDR3 DNA sequence: TGTGCCAGCAGCTTAACGGGGGTAGGGTCACCCCTCCACTTT. Translated, it gives CASSLTGVGSPLHF.

V and J are TRBV7-8 and TRBJ1-4, with D unresolved. The CDR3 has 15 residues. Trimming cost V 5 bases and J 4 bases, with 14 bases left between them. Germline CDR1 and CDR2: SGHVS and FQNEAQ. The CDR3 DNA reads TGTGCCAGCAGCCAGGCGCGGGCAATTAATGAAAAACTGTTTTTT. This gives the protein CASSQARAINEKLFF.